One sample yielded the 18 T cell receptor beta chains listed below, sequenced in a study of cytomegalovirus exposure and HLA in healthy donors. Researchers ran the PCR with 60 Vbeta and 13 Jbeta primers. The table came from immunoSEQ multiplex PCR; TCRdb's copy has only in-frame clones and leaves some out. The sample yields approximately 150,000 clones, roughly three quarters seen once. Sequencing used PBMCs. Receptor source: a man younger than 30 in good health and CMV-seropositive.

The chain combines TRBV9 with TRBJ1-2; the D gene is possibly TRBD1 (5 bases). V lost 0 bases to trimming and J lost 2 bases, with 8 bases between them. The CDR3 length is 14 residues. Germline V CDR1 and CDR2: SGDLS, YYNGEE. In DNA, the CDR3 is TGTGCCAGCAGCGTAGGGAGGGGCAACTATGGCTACACCTTC. This codes for CASSVGRGNYGYTF.

The genes are TRBV5-6 and TRBJ1-1; D not resolved. CDR3 length equals 17 residues. The V gene lost 1 base and the J gene lost 8 bases, with 24 bases spanning the gap. The V gene's germline CDR1 is SGHDT and CDR2 YYEEEE. The CDR3 bases are TGTGCCAGCAGCTTGTGGCCGGGTACCTATTACCACCAAGAAGCTTTCTTT. It specifies CASSLWPGTYYHQEAFF.

This clone was detected once. The rearrangement joins TRBV18 to TRBJ1-3; 10 nucleotides agree with TRBD1. V trimming: 3 bases; J trimming: 0 bases; junction bases outside the gene matches: 11. The germline CDR1 and CDR2 sequences are KGHSH and LQKENI. The CDR3 length is 19 residues. This CDR3 reads CASSPWTGGIGTSGNTIYF. As DNA, the CDR3 is TGTGCCAGCTCACCGTGGACAGGGGGTATAGGCACCTCTGGAAACACCATATATTTT.

V gene TRBV6-6 combines with J gene TRBJ1-1; 7 bases fit TRBD1. There are 14 residues in the CDR3. Germline loops: CDR1 MNHNY, CDR2 SVGAGI (reference sequence). V gave up 2 bases and J gave up 2 bases; unmatched junction bases: 2. Written as DNA, the CDR3 is TGTGCCAGCAGTTACGGGGACAGCAACACTGAAGCTTTCTTT. Residues: CASSYGDSNTEAFF.

This chain uses TRBV10-1 with TRBJ2-3; possible D gene TRBD2, 6 bases. V was pared by 3 bases and J by 4 bases, with 17 bases between. The CDR3 is 16 amino acids. Germline V gene lookup returns CDR1 WNHNN and CDR2 SYGVQD (reference sequence). The CDR3: CASSDLGGGSPDTQYF. CDR3 in DNA: TGCGCCAGCAGTGACCTCGGCGGAGGGTCCCCAGATACGCAGTATTTT.

The chain uses TRBV6-6 and TRBJ1-5, with TRBD1 matching over 7 bases. CDR1 is MNHNY and CDR2 is SVGAGI in the germline V gene (reference sequence). The CDR3 is made up of 15 amino acids. The junction had 6 bases not matched to a gene; V was cut back by 5 bases and J by 2 bases. The CDR3 spells CASSPRGSGNQPQHF. The CDR3 coding sequence is TGTGCCAGCAGTCCCAGGGGGTCAGGCAATCAGCCCCAGCATTTT.

The chain recombines TRBV13 with TRBJ1-2; 10 bases agree with TRBD1. The germline V gene encodes CDR1 PRHDT and CDR2 FYEKMQ (reference sequence). V was clipped by 5 bases and J by 4 bases; unmatched bases: 7. The CDR3 is 15 amino acids. The DNA for the CDR3 is TGTGCCAGCAGCCACGGGACAGGGGCCTCCTATGGCTACACCTTC. Translation: CASSHGTGASYGYTF. Complete variable domain (other parts from reference TRBV13 and TRBJ1-2): AAGVIQSPRHLIKEKRETATLKCYPIPRHDTVYWYQQGPGQDPQFLISFYEKMQSDKGSIPDRFSAQQFSDYHSELNMSSLELGDSALYFCASSHGTGASYGYTFGSGTRLTVV.

The CDR3 protein is CASRAGTGATGELFF. CDR3 nucleotides: TGTGCCAGCAGGGCCGGGACAGGGGCCACCGGGGAGCTGTTTTTT. The gene calls are TRBV6-1 and TRBJ2-2, with TRBD1 matching 10 bases. The CDR3 loop spans 15 amino acids. V gave up 6 bases and J gave up 4 bases; unmatched junction bases: 5. CDR1 MNHNS and CDR2 SASEGT come from the germline V gene.

The chain combines TRBV27 with TRBJ1-1; D possibly corresponds to TRBD1 (5 bases). The CDR3 is 15 amino acids. V dropped 5 bases and J dropped 6 bases, with 19 bases sitting between them. CDR1 MNHEY and CDR2 SMNVEV come from the germline V gene (reference sequence). In DNA form, the CDR3 reads TGTGCCAGCAGTGGAACTCATCAGGGATCGGCTGAAGCTTTCTTT. Amino acids: CASSGTHQGSAEAFF.

The J gene is TRBJ1-5, the V gene TRBV6-1; D is ambiguous. V lost 4 bases to trimming and J lost 5 bases, with 9 bases between them. Germline lookup yields CDR1 MNHNS and CDR2 SASEGT. The CDR3 loop spans 13 amino acids. The CDR3 DNA follows: TGTGCCAGCAGTGGGGCCCCCGATCAGCCCCAGCATTTT. Encoded protein: CASSGAPDQPQHF.

CDR3 amino acids: CASKLTANTEAFF. In DNA, the CDR3 is TGTGCCAGCAAGCTGACAGCGAACACTGAAGCTTTCTTT. The V call is TRBV2, the J call TRBJ1-1, with D possibly TRBD1 on 5 matching bases. CDR1 and CDR2 from the germline V gene are SNHLY and FYNNEI. Between the trimmed V and J ends, which lost 7 bases and 1 base, there was a span of 10 bases. The CDR3 covers 13 residues.

This chain joins TRBV6-5 and TRBJ2-1; 7 nucleotides match TRBD1. Germline CDR1 reads MNHEY; CDR2 reads SVGAGI. The V segment lost 7 bases and the J segment 4 bases; nucleotides outside the gene matches: 7. The CDR3 is 14 residues long. CDR3 in amino acids: CASTRQGPYNEQFF. The CDR3 nucleotides read TGTGCCAGCACCCGACAGGGACCGTACAATGAGCAGTTCTTC.

This chain uses TRBV6-1 with TRBJ1-1, with a tentative D call TRBD1 (5 bases). V was clipped by 6 bases and J by 3 bases, with 14 bases between them. Germline lookup yields CDR1 MNHNS and CDR2 SASEGT. The length of the CDR3 is 14 residues. The CDR3, as DNA: TGTGCCAGCAGCGCCGACGGGGGTTACACTGAAGCTTTCTTT. Translating gives CASSADGGYTEAFF.

The rearrangement joins TRBV18 to TRBJ2-5; D is ambiguous. The CDR3 runs 13 residues. With 4 bases removed from V and 2 bases from J, the gap between germline ends came to 8 bases. Germline CDR1 and CDR2: KGHSH and LQKENI. The CDR3 DNA sequence: TGTGCCAGCTCACGAGCGATGCAAGAGACCCAGTACTTC. Its protein product is CASSRAMQETQYF.

V is TRBV14 and J is TRBJ2-1; D perhaps matches TRBD1 (6 bases). V was clipped by 4 bases and J by 5 bases, with 18 bases between them. CDR1 is SGHDN and CDR2 is FVKESK in the germline V gene. The CDR3 loop spans 16 amino acids. CDR3 residues: CASSLRLTGDDNEQFF. The CDR3 nucleotides read TGTGCCAGCAGCCTACGGTTGACAGGCGATGACAATGAGCAGTTCTTC.

The chain combines TRBV30 with TRBJ2-1; D may be TRBD1 (6 bases). V lost 5 bases and J lost 0, with 11 bases in between. The CDR3 is 14 residues long. In germline, CDR1 is GTSNPN, CDR2 SVGIG (reference sequence). Here the CDR3 DNA reads TGTGCCTGGGACAGGTCTGGCTCCTACAATGAGCAGTTCTTC. Translation gives CAWDRSGSYNEQFF.

This clone was recorded once. V gene TRBV6-1 combines with J gene TRBJ2-2, with D tentatively TRBD2 (5 bases). Trimming cost V 4 bases and J 0 bases, with 15 bases left between them. The CDR3 totals 17 residues. The germline V gene encodes CDR1 MNHNS and CDR2 SASEGT. The CDR3 bases are TGTGCCAGCAGTGGACGGGCCAGCGGTCCGAACACCGGGGAGCTGTTTTTT. Amino acids: CASSGRASGPNTGELFF.

This sequence joins TRBV30 and TRBJ1-4, with D possibly TRBD1 on 5 matching bases. Deletions cut 4 bases from V and 0 bases from J, with 15 bases between. This CDR3 spans 16 amino acids. The V gene's germline CDR1 is GTSNPN and CDR2 SVGIG (reference sequence). CDR3: CAWNLPQGATNEKLFF. DNA of the CDR3: TGTGCCTGGAATCTTCCCCAGGGTGCAACTAATGAAAAACTGTTTTTT.